The 25 T cell receptor beta chains below all came from one sample that was sequenced in a study of blood T cell repertoires in COVID-19. Measured with immunoSEQ multiplex PCR; TCRdb has only the in-frame clones, and not every one. The sample yields 98,000 or so clones, 65% to 90% seen once. The sample comprised peripheral blood. Receptor source: a man between 60 and 70 years old with acute or convalescent COVID-19.

The genes are TRBV7-9 and TRBJ2-5, with D possibly TRBD2 on 6 matching bases. The length of the CDR3 is 15 residues. Looked up from germline, CDR1 is SEHNR and CDR2 is FQNEAQ (reference sequence). The V end lost 4 bases, the J end lost 3 bases, and 15 bases lay between the germline ends. CDR3 coding DNA: TGTGCCAGCAGCTCCGTGACTAGTCGGGAAGAGACCCAGTACTTC. It codes for CASSSVTSREETQYF.

The rearrangement uses TRBV5-8 and TRBJ2-3; the D gene is possibly TRBD2 (6 bases). The CDR3 contains 14 residues. Trimming took 0 bases from V and 5 from J, leaving 10 bases between them. The germline V gene encodes CDR1 SGHTS and CDR2 YDEGEE. CDR3 bases: TGTGCCAGCAGCTTGGCGGGGGAGGAAGATACGCAGTATTTT. Its translation: CASSLAGEEDTQYF.

The chain employs TRBV18 and TRBJ2-3, with D hard to call. This CDR3 region has 12 residues. The germline gives CDR1 KGHSH, CDR2 LQKENI. The V end was cut by 6 bases, the J end by 6 bases, with 10 bases between. CDR3 coding DNA: TGTGCCAGCTCCCCCGAGGTTGATACGCAGTATTTT. Encoded protein: CASSPEVDTQYF.

The chain combines TRBV7-3 with TRBJ2-2; D remains unclear. Germline lookup yields CDR1 SGHTA and CDR2 FQGTGA. V dropped 6 bases and J dropped 4 bases, with 3 bases sitting between them. There are 11 residues in the CDR3. The CDR3 DNA reads as TGTGCCAGCAGACTCACCGGGGAGCTGTTTTTT. Protein: CASRLTGELFF.

The genes are TRBV5-1 and TRBJ1-1, with a possible D match to TRBD1 (5 bases). CDR1 is SGHRS and CDR2 is YFSETQ in the germline V gene. The length of the CDR3 is 13 residues. Trimming left V 6 bases short and J 5 bases short, with 14 bases between. The CDR3 region is CASMGQGGTEAFF. The DNA for the CDR3 is TGCGCCAGCATGGGGCAGGGAGGAACTGAAGCTTTCTTT.

The chain has TRBV27 and TRBJ2-3; D remains ambiguous. The V end lost 2 bases, the J end lost 5 bases, and 11 bases lay between the germline ends. The CDR3 spans 14 residues. In germline, CDR1 is MNHEY, CDR2 SMNVEV (reference sequence). This CDR3 is CASSLRPDGDTQYF. CDR3 DNA: TGTGCCAGCAGTTTACGTCCAGATGGAGATACGCAGTATTTT.

As DNA, the CDR3 is TGTGCCAGCAGCCGGGGGGATGCGACGGCCCTCCACTTT. Protein product: CASSRGDATALHF. The rearrangement joins TRBV3-1 (or the pseudogene TRBV3-2) to TRBJ1-6, with D maybe TRBD1 (5 bases). The germline gives CDR1 LGHDT, CDR2 YNNKEL (reference sequence). The V end was cut by 4 bases, the J end by 14 bases, with 15 bases between. The CDR3 runs to 13 residues.

The V gene is TRBV7-2, the J gene TRBJ2-7; D is perhaps TRBD1 (6 bases). CDR1 is SGHTA, CDR2 FQGNSA, per germline. The CDR3 is 14 residues long. V lost 3 bases to trimming and J lost 0 bases, with 9 bases between them. As DNA, the CDR3 is TGTGCCAGCAGCTTGGACAGTGCCTCCTACGAGCAGTACTTC. This encodes CASSLDSASYEQYF.

The chain joins TRBV15 to TRBJ2-7; D is unresolved. Trimming removed 3 bases at V and 5 bases at J, with 5 bases between. CDR1 and CDR2 (germline): LNHNV, YYDKDF (reference sequence). The length of the CDR3 is 11 residues. The CDR3 DNA sequence: TGTGCCACCAGCAGCCACAACGAGCAGTACTTC. Translating it yields CATSSHNEQYF.

The rearrangement uses TRBV7-9 and TRBJ2-5; a possible D gene is TRBD1 (6 bases). Trimming took off 1 base at V and 2 bases at J, with 11 bases between the two ends. The length of the CDR3 is 15 residues. CDR1 is SEHNR and CDR2 is FQNEAQ in the germline V gene (reference sequence). The CDR3 DNA reads TGTGCCAGCAGCTTAGACCCGGGACAACAAGAGACCCAGTACTTC. Translated: CASSLDPGQQETQYF.

The gene calls are TRBV14 and TRBJ2-1, with a tentative D call TRBD1 (5 bases). CDR3 length: 16 amino acids. V lost 0 bases and J lost 3, with 12 bases in between. Germline CDR1 SGHDN, CDR2 FVKESK. CDR3 residues: CASSQEHRQYYNEQFF. For the CDR3, the DNA is TGTGCCAGCAGCCAAGAACACAGGCAATACTACAATGAGCAGTTCTTC.

This sequence joins TRBV5-1 and TRBJ2-4; D might be TRBD2 (5 bases). The germline V and J ends were trimmed by 0 bases and 5 bases, with 12 bases remaining between them. Germline V gene sequence: CDR1 SGHRS, CDR2 YFSETQ. This CDR3 has 15 residues. The CDR3 DNA follows: TGCGCCAGCAGCTTGGAGAGGGAAACTCAAAACATTCAGTACTTC. The encoded protein is CASSLERETQNIQYF.

Here the CDR3 reads CASSLAWGRGANVLTF. The CDR3 DNA is TGTGCCAGCAGCTTAGCGTGGGGGCGTGGGGCCAACGTCCTGACTTTC. The chain combines TRBV7-2 with TRBJ2-6, with D tentatively TRBD1 (6 bases). Trimming pared 0 bases from V and 3 bases from J, leaving 9 bases between. The germline V gene has CDR1 SGHTA and CDR2 FQGNSA. This CDR3 has 16 residues.

The chain couples TRBV3-1 (or the pseudogene TRBV3-2) to TRBJ1-6, with 7 positions matching TRBD1. J lost 9 bases, V lost 3 bases, and 5 bases had no gene match. CDR3 length equals 14 residues. In germline, CDR1 is LGHDT, CDR2 YNNKEL (reference sequence). The CDR3 protein is CASSQEGGASPLHF. For the CDR3, the DNA is TGTGCCAGCAGCCAGGAAGGGGGCGCTTCACCCCTCCACTTT.

This rearrangement joins TRBV7-9 to TRBJ1-3; 8 nucleotides align to TRBD1. The CDR3 covers 16 residues. Trimming removed 3 bases from V and 2 bases from J; junction bases left unmatched: 6. The V gene's germline CDR1 is SEHNR and CDR2 FQNEAQ (reference sequence). The CDR3 DNA sequence: TGTGCCAGCAGCTTGGGGGACAGGACCACTGGAAACACCATATATTTT. Translating it yields CASSLGDRTTGNTIYF. Together with reference TRBV7-9 and TRBJ1-3, the CDR3 gives the full variable domain: DTGVSQNPRHKITKRGQNVTFRCDPISEHNRLYWYRQTLGQGPEFLTYFQNEAQLEKSRLLSDRFSAERPKGSFSTLEIQRTEQGDSAMYLCASSLGDRTTGNTIYFGEGSWLTVV.

V and J are TRBV19 and TRBJ1-2; no firm D call. The CDR3 extends over 14 amino acids. The germline CDR1 and CDR2 sequences are LNHDA and SQIVND (reference sequence). V dropped 1 base and J dropped 2 bases, with 8 bases sitting between them. The DNA of the CDR3 is TGTGCCAGTAGTATAGGAGATTCCAACTATGGCTACACCTTC. Protein product: CASSIGDSNYGYTF.

A single count supports this clone. J is TRBJ2-7 and V is TRBV5-4; 7 nucleotides agree with TRBD2. The CDR3 extends over 14 amino acids. The V gene end was trimmed by 6 bases and the J gene end by 6 bases; junction bases not matched to a gene: 12. Germline V gives CDR1 SGHNT, CDR2 YYREEE (reference sequence). The CDR3 loop is CASNLAVNAGEQYF. The CDR3 DNA sequence: TGTGCCAGCAACCTAGCGGTAAACGCGGGCGAGCAGTACTTC.

V usage is TRBV12-3 or TRBV12-4 and J usage is TRBJ1-2, with 7 bases matching TRBD1. The CDR3 has 13 amino acids. V was pared by 3 bases and J by 4 bases, with 2 bases of the junction left unmatched. For the CDR3, the DNA is TGTGCCAGCAGTTTGGACAGGACCTATGGCTACACCTTC. As protein: CASSLDRTYGYTF.

The gene calls are TRBV11-2 and TRBJ1-1; D not resolved. CDR3 length: 14 amino acids. Per germline, CDR1 SGHAT and CDR2 FQNNGV. V was clipped by 1 base and J by 6 bases, with 12 bases between them. The CDR3 protein is CASSLGPERSEAFF. The CDR3 coding sequence is TGTGCCAGCAGCTTAGGACCCGAGCGCTCTGAAGCTTTCTTT.

The V gene is TRBV5-1, the J gene TRBJ2-5; TRBD2 matches at 9 bases. There are 16 residues in the CDR3. Germline V gene lookup returns CDR1 SGHRS and CDR2 YFSETQ. The trim removed 1 base at V and 1 base at J, leaving 5 bases unmatched. The CDR3 reads CASSLQSSGAQETQYF. CDR3 DNA sequence: TGCGCCAGCAGCTTGCAGTCTAGCGGGGCCCAAGAGACCCAGTACTTC. Supplemented by reference TRBV5-1 and TRBJ2-5, the full variable domain reads KAGVTQTPRYLIKTRGQQVTLSCSPISGHRSVSWYQQTPGQGLQFLFEYFSETQRNKGNFPGRFSGRQFSNSRSEMNVSTLELGDSALYLCASSLQSSGAQETQYFGPGTRLLVL.

Regarding this clone: The junction does not match germline at one end; this may be a read error. The chain joins TRBV19 to TRBJ1-5, with no clear D. Germline lookup yields CDR1 LNHDA and CDR2 SQIVND (reference sequence). This CDR3 is built from 18 residues. The CDR3 loop is CASRIGRERLIANQPQHF. The CDR3 DNA reads as TGTGCCAGTAGGATAGGACGGGAAAGGCTTATAGCAAATCAGCCCCAGCATTTT.

V gene TRBV6-5 combines with J gene TRBJ1-6; 9 bases agree with TRBD1. CDR1 and CDR2 from the germline V gene are MNHEY and SVGAGI. Losses at the gene ends were 4 bases for V and 4 bases for J; bases not matched to a gene: 5. The CDR3 is 16 amino acids. CDR3 DNA sequence: TGTGCCAGCAGTTGGGACAGGGCCACTTATAATTCACCCCTCCACTTT. Encoded protein: CASSWDRATYNSPLHF.

The V and J genes are TRBV5-8 and TRBJ2-5, with D maybe TRBD1 (6 bases). The CDR3 is 15 amino acids. Deletions cut 2 bases from V and 1 base from J, with 12 bases between. Germline lookup yields CDR1 SGHTS and CDR2 YDEGEE. Here the CDR3 reads CASSLGGASQETQYF. The CDR3 coding sequence is TGTGCCAGCAGCTTAGGGGGTGCCTCCCAAGAGACCCAGTACTTC.

The chain links TRBV27 to TRBJ1-6; the match to TRBD1 covers 8 bases. The V and J ends lost 6 bases and 6 bases, in that order; junction bases with no gene match: 13. The CDR3 has 17 amino acids. CDR1 is MNHEY and CDR2 is SMNVEV in the germline V gene (reference sequence). The CDR3 reads CASSSLRAGGFNSPLHF. As DNA, the CDR3 is TGTGCCAGCAGCTCCCTTAGGGCAGGGGGCTTTAATTCACCCCTCCACTTT.

This chain uses TRBV3-1 (or the pseudogene TRBV3-2) with TRBJ2-1; D is perhaps TRBD1 (6 bases). Trimming removed 5 bases from V and 8 bases from J, with 10 bases in between. The length of the CDR3 is 12 residues. Germline V gene data show CDR1 as LGHDT and CDR2 as YNNKEL (reference sequence). CDR3 residues: CASSSPGDEQFF. CDR3 nucleotides: TGTGCCAGCAGCTCTCCAGGGGATGAGCAGTTCTTC.